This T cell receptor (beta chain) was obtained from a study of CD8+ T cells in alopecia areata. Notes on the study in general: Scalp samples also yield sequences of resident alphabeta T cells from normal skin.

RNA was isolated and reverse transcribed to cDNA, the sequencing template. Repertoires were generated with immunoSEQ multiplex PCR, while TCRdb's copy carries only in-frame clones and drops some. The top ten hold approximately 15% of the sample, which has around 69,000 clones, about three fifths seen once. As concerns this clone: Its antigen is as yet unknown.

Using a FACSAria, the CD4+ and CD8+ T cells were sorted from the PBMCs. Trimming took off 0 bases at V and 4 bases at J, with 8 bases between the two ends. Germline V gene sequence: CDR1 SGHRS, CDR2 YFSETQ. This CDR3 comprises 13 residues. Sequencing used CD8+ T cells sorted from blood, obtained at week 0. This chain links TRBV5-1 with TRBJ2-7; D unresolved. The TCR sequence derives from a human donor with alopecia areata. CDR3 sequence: CASSLGLVYEQYF. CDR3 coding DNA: TGCGCCAGCAGCTTGGGGCTAGTGTACGAGCAGTACTTC.